This T cell receptor beta chain was found in a study of blood T cells in healthy people across ages. Then a second PCR, running roughly 7 to 11 cycles, was carried out with a sample-barcoded 5' primer and a J-beta primer mix. TCRdb reanalysed the 5' RACE reads using MiXCR and keeps one entry per CDR3 protein. This sample has more than 650,000 distinct CDR3 sequences, with approximately 24% found just once. Trimming took off 7 bases at V and 0 bases at J, with 9 bases between the two ends. The germline gives CDR1 MNHEY, CDR2 SMNVEV (reference sequence). This CDR3 has 14 amino acids. Findings of the study overall: There was no known CMV status for donors, so expanded clonotype changes were possibly confounded. Estimates of diversity drawn from one million T cells were considered underestimates.

As to this clonotype: Its antigen is not known.

These same data were also listed under a study on T cells of mothers and their children.

What was sequenced was blood. This sequence joins TRBV27 and TRBJ1-4; D might be TRBD1 (5 bases). The receptor was isolated from a boy between 10 and 17 years old in good health. The CDR3 protein is CASTGGATNEKLFF. The CDR3 DNA reads as TGTGCCAGCACCGGGGGTGCAACTAATGAAAAACTGTTTTTT.